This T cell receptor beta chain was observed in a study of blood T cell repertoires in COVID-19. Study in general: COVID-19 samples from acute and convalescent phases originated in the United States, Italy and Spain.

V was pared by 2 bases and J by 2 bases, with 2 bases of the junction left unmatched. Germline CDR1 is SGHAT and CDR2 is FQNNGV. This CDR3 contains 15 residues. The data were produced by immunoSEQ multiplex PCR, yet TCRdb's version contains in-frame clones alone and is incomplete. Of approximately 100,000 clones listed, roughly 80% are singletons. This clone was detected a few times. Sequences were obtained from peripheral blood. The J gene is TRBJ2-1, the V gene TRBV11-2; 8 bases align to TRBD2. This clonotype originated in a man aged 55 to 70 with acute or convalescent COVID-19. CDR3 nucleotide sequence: TGTGCCAGCAGCTTAAGCGGGAGCACCTACAATGAGCAGTTCTTC. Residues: CASSLSGSTYNEQFF.